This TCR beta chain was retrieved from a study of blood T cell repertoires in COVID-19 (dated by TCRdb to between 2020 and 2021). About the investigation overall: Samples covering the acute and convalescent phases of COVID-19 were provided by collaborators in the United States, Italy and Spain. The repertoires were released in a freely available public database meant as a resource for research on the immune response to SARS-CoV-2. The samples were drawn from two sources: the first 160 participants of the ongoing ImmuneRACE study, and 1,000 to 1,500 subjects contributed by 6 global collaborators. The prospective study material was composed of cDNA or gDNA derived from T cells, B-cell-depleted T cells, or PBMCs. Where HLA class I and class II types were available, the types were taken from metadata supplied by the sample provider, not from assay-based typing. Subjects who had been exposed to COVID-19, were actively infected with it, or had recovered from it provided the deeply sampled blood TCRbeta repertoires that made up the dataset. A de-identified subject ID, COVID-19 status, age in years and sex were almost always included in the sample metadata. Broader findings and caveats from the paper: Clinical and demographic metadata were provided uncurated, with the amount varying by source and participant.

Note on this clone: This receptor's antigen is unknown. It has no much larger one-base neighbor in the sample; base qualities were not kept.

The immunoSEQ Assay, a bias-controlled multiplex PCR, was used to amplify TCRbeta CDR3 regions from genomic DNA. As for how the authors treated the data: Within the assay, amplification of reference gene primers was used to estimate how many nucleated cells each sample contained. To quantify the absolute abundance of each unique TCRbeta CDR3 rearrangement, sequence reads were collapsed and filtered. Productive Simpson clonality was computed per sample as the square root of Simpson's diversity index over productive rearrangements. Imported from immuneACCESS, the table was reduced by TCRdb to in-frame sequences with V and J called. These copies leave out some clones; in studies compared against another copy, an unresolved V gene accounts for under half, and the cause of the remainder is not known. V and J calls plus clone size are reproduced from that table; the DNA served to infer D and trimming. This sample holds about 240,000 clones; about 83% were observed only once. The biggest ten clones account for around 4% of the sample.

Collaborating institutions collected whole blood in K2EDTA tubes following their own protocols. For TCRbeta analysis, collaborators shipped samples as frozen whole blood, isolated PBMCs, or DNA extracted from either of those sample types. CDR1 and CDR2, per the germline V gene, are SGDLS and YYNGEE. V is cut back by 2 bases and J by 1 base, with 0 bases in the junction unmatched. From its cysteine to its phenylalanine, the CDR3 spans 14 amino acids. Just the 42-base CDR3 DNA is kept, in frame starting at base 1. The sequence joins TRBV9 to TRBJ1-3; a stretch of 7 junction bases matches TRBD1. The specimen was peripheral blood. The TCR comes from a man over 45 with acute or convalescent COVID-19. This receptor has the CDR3 CASSVTGSGNTIYF. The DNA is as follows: TGTGCCAGCAGCGTGACAGGGTCTGGAAACACCATATATTTT.